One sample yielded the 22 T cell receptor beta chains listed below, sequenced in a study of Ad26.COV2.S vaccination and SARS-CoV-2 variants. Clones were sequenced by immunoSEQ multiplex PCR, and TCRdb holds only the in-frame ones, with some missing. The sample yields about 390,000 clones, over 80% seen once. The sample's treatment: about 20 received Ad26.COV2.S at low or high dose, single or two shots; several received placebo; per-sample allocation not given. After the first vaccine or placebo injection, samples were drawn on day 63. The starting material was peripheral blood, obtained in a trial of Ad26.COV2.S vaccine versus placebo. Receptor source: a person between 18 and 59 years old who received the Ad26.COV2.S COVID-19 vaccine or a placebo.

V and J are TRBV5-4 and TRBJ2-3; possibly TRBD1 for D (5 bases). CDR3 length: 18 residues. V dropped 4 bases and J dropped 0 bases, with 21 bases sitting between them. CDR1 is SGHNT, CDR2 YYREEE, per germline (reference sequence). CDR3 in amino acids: CASSKDQTDVWSTDTQYF. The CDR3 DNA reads TGTGCCAGCAGCAAAGACCAGACAGATGTTTGGAGCACAGATACGCAGTATTTT.

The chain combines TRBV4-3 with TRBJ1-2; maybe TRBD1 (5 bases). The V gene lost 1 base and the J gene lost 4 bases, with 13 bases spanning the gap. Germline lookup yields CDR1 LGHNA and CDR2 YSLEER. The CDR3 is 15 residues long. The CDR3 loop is CASSQVGGGSYGYTF. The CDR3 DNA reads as TGCGCCAGCAGCCAAGTCGGCGGGGGATCCTATGGCTACACCTTC.

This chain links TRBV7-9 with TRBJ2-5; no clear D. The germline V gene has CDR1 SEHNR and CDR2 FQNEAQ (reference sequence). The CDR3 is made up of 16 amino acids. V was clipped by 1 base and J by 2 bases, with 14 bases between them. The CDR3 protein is CASSLGSSVGQETQYF. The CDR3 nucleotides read TGTGCCAGCAGCTTAGGGTCAAGCGTAGGGCAAGAGACCCAGTACTTC.

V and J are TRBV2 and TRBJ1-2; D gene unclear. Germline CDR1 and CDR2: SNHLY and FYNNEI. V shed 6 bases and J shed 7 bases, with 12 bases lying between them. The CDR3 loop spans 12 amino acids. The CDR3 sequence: CASRGGGGGYTF. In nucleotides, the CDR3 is TGTGCCAGCAGGGGAGGAGGTGGTGGCTACACCTTC.

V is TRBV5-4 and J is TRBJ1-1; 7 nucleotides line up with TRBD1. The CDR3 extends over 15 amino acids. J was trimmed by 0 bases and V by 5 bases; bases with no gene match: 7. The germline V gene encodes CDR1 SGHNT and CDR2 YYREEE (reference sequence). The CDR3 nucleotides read TGTGCCAGCAGTACCGGGACAGACATGAACACTGAAGCTTTCTTT. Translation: CASSTGTDMNTEAFF.

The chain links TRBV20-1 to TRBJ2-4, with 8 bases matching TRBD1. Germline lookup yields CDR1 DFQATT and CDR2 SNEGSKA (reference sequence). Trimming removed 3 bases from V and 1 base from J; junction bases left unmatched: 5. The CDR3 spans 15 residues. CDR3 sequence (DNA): TGCAGTGCTAGTTGGCAGGGGGCGGCCAAAAACATTCAGTACTTC. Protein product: CSASWQGAAKNIQYF.

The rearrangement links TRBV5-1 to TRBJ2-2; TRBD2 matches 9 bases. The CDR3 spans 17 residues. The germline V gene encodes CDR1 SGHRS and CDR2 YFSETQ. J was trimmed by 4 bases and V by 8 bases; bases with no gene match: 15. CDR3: CASNPLAGGLSTGELFF. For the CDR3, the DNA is TGCGCCAGTAACCCGCTCGCGGGGGGGCTAAGCACCGGGGAGCTGTTTTTT.

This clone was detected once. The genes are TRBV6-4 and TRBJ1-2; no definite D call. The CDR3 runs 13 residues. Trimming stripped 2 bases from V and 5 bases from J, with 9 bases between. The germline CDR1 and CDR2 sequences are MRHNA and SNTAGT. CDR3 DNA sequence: TGTGCCAGCAGTGACAACGGTTTATATGGCTACACCTTC. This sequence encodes CASSDNGLYGYTF.

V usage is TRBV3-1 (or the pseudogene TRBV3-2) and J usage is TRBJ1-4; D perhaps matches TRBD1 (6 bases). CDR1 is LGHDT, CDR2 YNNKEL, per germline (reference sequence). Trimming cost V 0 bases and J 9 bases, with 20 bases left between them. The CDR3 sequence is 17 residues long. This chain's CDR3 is CASSQDPRGGGRKKLFF. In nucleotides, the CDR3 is TGTGCCAGCAGCCAAGACCCCAGGGGCGGGGGGAGAAAAAAACTGTTTTTT.

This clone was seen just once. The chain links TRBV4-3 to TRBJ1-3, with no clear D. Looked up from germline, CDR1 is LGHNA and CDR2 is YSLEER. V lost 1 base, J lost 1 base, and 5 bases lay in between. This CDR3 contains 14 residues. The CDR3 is CASSQVKSGNTIYF. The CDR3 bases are TGCGCCAGCAGCCAAGTAAAATCTGGAAACACCATATATTTT.

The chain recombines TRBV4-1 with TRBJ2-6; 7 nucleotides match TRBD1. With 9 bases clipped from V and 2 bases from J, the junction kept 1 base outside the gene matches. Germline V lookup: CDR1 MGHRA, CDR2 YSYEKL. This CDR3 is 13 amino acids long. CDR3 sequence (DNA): TGCGCCAGTACAGGGGCTGGGGCCAACGTCCTGACTTTC. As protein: CASTGAGANVLTF.

The CDR3, as DNA: TGCGCCAGCAGATGGCGGCAGGGGGACACCGGGGAGCTGTTTTTT. This translates into CASRWRQGDTGELFF. The gene calls are TRBV4-1 and TRBJ2-2, with 7 positions matching TRBD1. This CDR3 region has 15 residues. With 6 bases clipped from V and 3 bases from J, the junction kept 7 bases outside the gene matches. The germline V gene encodes CDR1 MGHRA and CDR2 YSYEKL.

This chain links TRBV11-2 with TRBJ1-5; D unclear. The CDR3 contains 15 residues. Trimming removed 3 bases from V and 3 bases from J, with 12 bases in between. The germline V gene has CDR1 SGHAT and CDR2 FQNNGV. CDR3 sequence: CASSLRGEPNQPQHF. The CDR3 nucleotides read TGTGCCAGCAGCTTGCGTGGGGAACCCAATCAGCCCCAGCATTTT.

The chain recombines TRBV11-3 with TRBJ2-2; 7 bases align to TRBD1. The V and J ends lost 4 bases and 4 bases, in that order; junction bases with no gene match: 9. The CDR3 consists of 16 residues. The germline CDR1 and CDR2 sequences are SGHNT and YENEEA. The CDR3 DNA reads TGTGCCAGCAGCTCATACGGGACAGCAACCACCGGGGAGCTGTTTTTT. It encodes CASSSYGTATTGELFF.

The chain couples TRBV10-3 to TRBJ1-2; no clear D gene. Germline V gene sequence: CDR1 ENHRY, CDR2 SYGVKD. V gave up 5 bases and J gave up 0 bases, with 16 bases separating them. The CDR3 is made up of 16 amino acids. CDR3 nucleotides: TGTGCCATCAGTAGTTCTCCGTCAGGAGCTAACTATGGCTACACCTTC. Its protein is CAISSSPSGANYGYTF.

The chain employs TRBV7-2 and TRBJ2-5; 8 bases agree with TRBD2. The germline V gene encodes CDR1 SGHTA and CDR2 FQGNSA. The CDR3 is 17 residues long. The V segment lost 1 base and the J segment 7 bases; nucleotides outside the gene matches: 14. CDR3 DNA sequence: TGTGCCAGCAGCTTAGGAGTAGCGGGGATCCTTGGACGGACCCAGTACTTC. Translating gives CASSLGVAGILGRTQYF. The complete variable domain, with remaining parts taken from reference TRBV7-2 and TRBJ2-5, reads GAGVSQSPSNKVTEKGKDVELRCDPISGHTALYWYRQSLGQGLEFLIYFQGNSAPDKSGLPSDRFSAERTGGSVSTLTIQRTQQEDSAVYLCASSLGVAGILGRTQYFGPGTRLLVL.

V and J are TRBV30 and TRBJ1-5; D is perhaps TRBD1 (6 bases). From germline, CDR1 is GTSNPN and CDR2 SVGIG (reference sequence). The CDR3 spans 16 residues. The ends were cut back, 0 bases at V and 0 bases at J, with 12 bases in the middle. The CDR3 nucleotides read TGTGCCTGGAGTGTAGGACAGATCAATAGCAATCAGCCCCAGCATTTT. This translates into CAWSVGQINSNQPQHF.

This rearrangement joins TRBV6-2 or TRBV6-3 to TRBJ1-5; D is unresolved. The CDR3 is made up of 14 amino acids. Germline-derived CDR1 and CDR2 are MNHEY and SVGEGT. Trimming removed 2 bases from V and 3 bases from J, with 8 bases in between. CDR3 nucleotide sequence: TGTGCCAGCAGTTACGCCTGGACCAATCAGCCCCAGCATTTT. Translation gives CASSYAWTNQPQHF.

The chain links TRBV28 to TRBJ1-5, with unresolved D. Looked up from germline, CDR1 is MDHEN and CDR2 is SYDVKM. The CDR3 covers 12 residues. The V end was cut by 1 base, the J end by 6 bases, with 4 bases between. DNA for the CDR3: TGTGCCAGCAGTTTATTGCGTCAGCCCCAGCATTTT. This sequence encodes CASSLLRQPQHF.

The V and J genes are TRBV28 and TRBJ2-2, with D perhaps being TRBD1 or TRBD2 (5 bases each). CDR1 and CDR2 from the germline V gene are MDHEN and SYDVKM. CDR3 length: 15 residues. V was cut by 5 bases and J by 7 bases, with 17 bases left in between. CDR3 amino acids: CASSQGPEGSGELFF. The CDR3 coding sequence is TGTGCCAGCAGTCAGGGCCCCGAGGGTAGCGGGGAGCTGTTTTTT.

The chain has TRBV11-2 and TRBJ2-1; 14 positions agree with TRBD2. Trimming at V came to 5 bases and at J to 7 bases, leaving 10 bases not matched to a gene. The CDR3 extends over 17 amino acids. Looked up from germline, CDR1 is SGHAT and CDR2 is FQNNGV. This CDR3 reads CASSKRLAGGPVNEQFF. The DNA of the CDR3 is TGTGCCAGCAGCAAGAGACTAGCGGGGGGGCCTGTTAATGAGCAGTTCTTC.

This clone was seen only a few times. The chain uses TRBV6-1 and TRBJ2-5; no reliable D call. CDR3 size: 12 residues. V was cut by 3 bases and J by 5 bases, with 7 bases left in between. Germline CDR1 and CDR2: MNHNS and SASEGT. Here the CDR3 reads CASSDGWETQYF. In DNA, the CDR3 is TGTGCCAGCAGTGACGGGTGGGAGACCCAGTACTTC.